The present TCR beta chain was sequenced within a study of cytomegalovirus exposure and HLA in healthy donors. The study ran its PCR with 60 Vbeta and 13 Jbeta primers. Per the original data handling: The count from a later analysis was some 80 million unique TCR beta chains, 9.5 million to 13 million of them shared. The data were produced by immunoSEQ multiplex PCR, yet TCRdb's version contains in-frame clones alone and is incomplete. V and J calls and clone size follow that table, whereas D and trimming were derived from the DNA. Here the sample spans fewer than 140,000 clones, over 55% being singletons. The TCR originated in a female donor in good health and CMV-seronegative. Material for sequencing was PBMCs.

The CDR3 here is CASSLYPNQPQHF. The CDR3 coding sequence is TGTGCCAGCAGCTTATATCCCAATCAGCCCCAGCATTTT. V gene TRBV7-2 combines with J gene TRBJ1-5; D not certain. CDR1 SGHTA and CDR2 FQGNSA come from the germline V gene. The CDR3 consists of 13 residues. Trimming removed 2 bases at V and 3 bases at J, with 5 bases between.